This T cell receptor beta chain was identified in a study of blood T cell repertoires in COVID-19. The wider study: The samples span acute and convalescent COVID-19 from the United States, Italy and Spain. PBMCs, B-cell-depleted T cells, or T cells provided the cDNA or gDNA that made up the material.

The germline gives CDR1 SGHRS, CDR2 YFSETQ. V shed 4 bases, J shed 8 bases, and the junction held 14 bases outside the gene matches. This CDR3 contains 16 residues. Original handling: Quantification of nucleated cells was approximated via reference gene primer amplification. Measured with immunoSEQ multiplex PCR; TCRdb has only the in-frame clones, and not every one. D and trimming were read from the DNA, whereas the V and J calls and clone size are those reported in that table. The sample holds 150,000 to 200,000 clones, approximately 79% seen once. This sequence joins TRBV5-1 and TRBJ2-1, with 8 bases aligning to TRBD2. The clonotype comes from a woman in her seventies with acute or convalescent COVID-19. The sequencing input was peripheral blood. The chain's CDR3 is CASSPGLAVGVHEQFF. CDR3 bases: TGCGCCAGCAGCCCTGGACTAGCCGTTGGAGTACATGAGCAGTTCTTC.